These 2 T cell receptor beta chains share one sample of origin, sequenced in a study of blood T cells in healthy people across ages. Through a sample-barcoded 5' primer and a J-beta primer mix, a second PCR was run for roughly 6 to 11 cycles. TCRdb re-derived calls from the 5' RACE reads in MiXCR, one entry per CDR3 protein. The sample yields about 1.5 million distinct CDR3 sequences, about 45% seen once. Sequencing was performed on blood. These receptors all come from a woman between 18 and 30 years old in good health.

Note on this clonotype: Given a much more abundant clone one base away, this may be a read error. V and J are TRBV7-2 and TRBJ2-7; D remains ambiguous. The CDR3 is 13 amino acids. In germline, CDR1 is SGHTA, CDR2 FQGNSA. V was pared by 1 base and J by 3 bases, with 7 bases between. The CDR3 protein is CASSLGFYYEQYF. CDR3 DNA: TGTGCCAGCAGCTTAGGGTTCTACTACGAGCAGTACTTC.

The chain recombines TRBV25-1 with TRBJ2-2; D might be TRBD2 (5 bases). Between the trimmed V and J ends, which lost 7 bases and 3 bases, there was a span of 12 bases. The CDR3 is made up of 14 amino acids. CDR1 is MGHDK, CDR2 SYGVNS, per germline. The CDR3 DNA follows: TGTGCCAGCACGGGTAGCGAGTACACCGGGGAGCTGTTTTTT. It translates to CASTGSEYTGELFF.